Below are 11 T cell receptor beta chains sequenced from a single sample in a study of human T cells and chemical hapten exposure. Time point: patch test 1, 2 weeks after DPC sensitization. Treatment noted: therapeutic diphenylcyclopropenone sensitization with weekly scalp DPC. TCRdb used MiXCR to reprocess the RACE reads, holding one entry per CDR3 protein. The sample has a few hundred thousand distinct CDR3 sequences; around 4.8% are singletons. The source material was whole blood, sampled in connection with sensitization to the hapten diphenylcyclopropenone (DPC). The receptor source for this set is a woman aged 50 to 60 with alopecia areata. Some clones in this sample may be carry-over from other donors' samples.

J is TRBJ2-1 and V is TRBV7-2; maybe TRBD2 (6 bases). Trimming pared 1 base from V and 4 bases from J, leaving 14 bases between. Germline CDR1 SGHTA, CDR2 FQGNSA. CDR3 length: 16 amino acids. The CDR3 DNA reads as TGTGCCAGCAGCTTAGGCGGGACGAATGCTTACAATGAGCAGTTCTTC. The encoded protein is CASSLGGTNAYNEQFF.

In its sample, this clonotype was seen many times. This rearrangement joins TRBV2 to TRBJ2-7, with TRBD1 matching over 8 bases. Germline CDR1 reads SNHLY; CDR2 reads FYNNEI. The CDR3 is 15 amino acids. V dropped 1 base and J dropped 4; count of bases not matched to a gene: 6. This chain's CDR3 is CASSEEGRGQYEQYF. For the CDR3, the DNA is TGTGCCAGCAGTGAAGAGGGCAGGGGGCAGTACGAGCAGTACTTC.

The V and J genes are TRBV5-5 and TRBJ1-1; D remains ambiguous. Deletions cut 3 bases from V and 1 base from J, with 10 bases between. Looked up from germline, CDR1 is SGHKS and CDR2 is YYEKEE (reference sequence). The CDR3 is 14 residues long. This CDR3 reads CASSWGGENTEAFF. CDR3 nucleotides: TGTGCCAGCAGCTGGGGTGGTGAGAACACTGAAGCTTTCTTT.

With respect to this clonotype: Being one base from a much bigger clone, this may be a read error. The gene calls are TRBV29-1 and TRBJ2-3, with 7 bases identical to TRBD1. Germline CDR1 reads SQVTM; CDR2 reads ANQGSEA. The CDR3 sequence is 15 residues long. The chain's CDR3 is CSVESTGFGTVTQYF. CDR3 coding DNA: TGCAGCGTTGAGTCGACAGGGTTTGGCACAGTTACGCAGTATTTT.

This clonotype was found a few times. The rearrangement joins TRBV20-1 to TRBJ1-5; D is unresolved. Trimming removed 5 bases from V and 4 bases from J, with 12 bases in between. This CDR3 is built from 13 residues. CDR1 is DFQATT, CDR2 SNEGSKA, per germline (reference sequence). The CDR3 sequence is CSAEGGTNQPQHF. DNA for the CDR3: TGCAGTGCTGAGGGAGGTACTAATCAGCCCCAGCATTTT.

This clonotype was found many times. The rearrangement links TRBV20-1 to TRBJ2-3; TRBD1 is a possible D gene (6 bases). The V end lost 0 bases, the J end lost 1 base, and 17 bases lay between the germline ends. The CDR3 contains 17 residues. Per the germline V gene, CDR1 is DFQATT and CDR2 is SNEGSKA (reference sequence). CDR3 loop: CSARDPAGVQGTDTQYF. The CDR3 DNA sequence: TGCAGTGCTAGAGATCCGGCAGGGGTACAGGGCACAGATACGCAGTATTTT.

The table lists this clonotype with a few counts. V gene TRBV5-1 combines with J gene TRBJ1-1; tentative D call: TRBD1 (5 bases). The germline V gene has CDR1 SGHRS and CDR2 YFSETQ. The ends were cut back, 5 bases at V and 2 bases at J, with 16 bases in the middle. The CDR3 length is 15 residues. CDR3 in DNA: TGCGCCAGCAGTCAAGGAGGGGCTAGAAACACTGAAGCTTTCTTT. This gives the protein CASSQGGARNTEAFF.

On this clonotype: A single base separates this from a much larger clone, so it may be a read error. The rearrangement links TRBV6-1 to TRBJ1-5; maybe TRBD1 (5 bases). This CDR3 has 14 amino acids. Per germline, CDR1 MNHNS and CDR2 SASEGT. The CDR3 DNA is TGTACCAGCCTGGACCTGGGGGGCAATCAGCCCCAGCATTTT. This sequence encodes CTSLDLGGNQPQHF.

The sample holds a few counts of this clonotype. The chain uses TRBV9 and TRBJ1-4, with D uncertain. Per the germline V gene, CDR1 is SGDLS and CDR2 is YYNGEE. CDR3 size: 14 residues. V was shortened by 0 bases and J by 7 bases, with 10 bases between the two germline ends. In nucleotides, the CDR3 is TGTGCCAGCAGCGTAGGAGGAGGGAGTGAAAAACTGTTTTTT. Its translation is CASSVGGGSEKLFF.

This clonotype was seen repeatedly, ten times or more. The chain has TRBV6-2 or TRBV6-3 and TRBJ1-5; D perhaps matches TRBD1 (5 bases). CDR1 MNHEY and CDR2 SVGEGT come from the germline V gene. Trimming cost V 4 bases and J 4 bases, with 11 bases left between them. The CDR3 covers 14 residues. CDR3 in DNA: TGTGCCAGCAGTTCCCTGGGGGGAAATCAGCCCCAGCATTTT. This gives the protein CASSSLGGNQPQHF.

This clonotype was seen ten or more times. J is TRBJ2-3 and V is TRBV18; 8 bases line up with TRBD1. The CDR3 extends over 18 amino acids. The germline CDR1 and CDR2 sequences are KGHSH and LQKENI. V lost 1 base to trimming and J lost 0 bases; unmatched junction nucleotides: 9. The CDR3 bases are TGTGCCAGCTCACCACTGTCGAGGACAGGGAAGAGCACAGATACGCAGTATTTT. It codes for CASSPLSRTGKSTDTQYF.